Following are 11 T cell receptor beta chains from one sample sequenced in a study of T cells in Graves' hyperthyroidism and ophthalmopathy. Amplified TCR beta CDR3 regions came from RNA transcripts. First-round RT-PCR targeting the TCR CDR3 was performed with the HTBI primer set. A single record per CDR3 protein comes from TCRdb applying MiXCR to the multiplex PCR reads. Here the sample spans under 350,000 distinct CDR3 sequences, 20% to 25% being singletons. Source material: blood. Receptor source: a woman between 45 and 60 years old with Graves' hyperthyroidism.

The chain joins TRBV20-1 to TRBJ2-7, with TRBD1 identical over 7 bases. The CDR3 extends over 14 amino acids. In germline, CDR1 is DFQATT, CDR2 SNEGSKA (reference sequence). For the CDR3, the DNA is TGCAGCGTTAGCTCGGCACAGGGGAGTGACGAGCAGTACTTC. Protein product: CSVSSAQGSDEQYF.

This clonotype was counted many times. V gene TRBV29-1 combines with J gene TRBJ2-7; D unresolved. CDR3 size: 12 residues. Deletions cut 4 bases from V and 2 bases from J, with 9 bases between. Germline V gene lookup returns CDR1 SQVTM and CDR2 ANQGSEA. For the CDR3, the DNA is TGCAGCGTTGGTGCAGGTGCCTACGAGCAGTACTTC. This gives the protein CSVGAGAYEQYF.

V and J are TRBV13 and TRBJ1-6, with TRBD1 as a possible D gene (5 bases). CDR3 length: 16 amino acids. The germline V gene has CDR1 PRHDT and CDR2 FYEKMQ (reference sequence). The V and J ends lost 2 bases and 1 base respectively, with 9 bases between them. The CDR3 loop reads CASSLRGQSYNSPLHF. Written as DNA, the CDR3 is TGTGCCAGCAGCTTAAGGGGCCAGTCCTATAATTCACCCCTCCACTTT.

This clonotype was found many times. V gene TRBV7-2 combines with J gene TRBJ2-1, with 9 bases fitting TRBD2. CDR1 is SGHTA and CDR2 is FQGNSA in the germline V gene. This CDR3 has 14 residues. Germline trimming cut 2 bases from V and 7 bases from J; bases unmatched to any gene: 3. The DNA for the CDR3 is TGTGCCAGCAGCTTAATGGGACTAGCAAATGAGCAGTTCTTC. Protein product: CASSLMGLANEQFF. Full variable domain (rest looked up from reference TRBV7-2 and TRBJ2-1): GAGVSQSPSNKVTEKGKDVELRCDPISGHTALYWYRQSLGQGLEFLIYFQGNSAPDKSGLPSDRFSAERTGGSVSTLTIQRTQQEDSAVYLCASSLMGLANEQFFGPGTRLTVL.

The chain links TRBV4-2 to TRBJ2-2, with D perhaps matching TRBD1 (5 bases). The CDR3 runs to 19 residues. Trimming cost V 0 bases and J 0 bases, with 17 bases left between them. Germline V lookup: CDR1 LGHNA, CDR2 YNFKEQ. The CDR3 bases are TGTGCCAGCAGCCAAGATTCTTATGGGGCAGCCCCGAACACCGGGGAGCTGTTTTTT. Translated, it gives CASSQDSYGAAPNTGELFF.

This clonotype was found many times. The DNA of the CDR3 is TGTGCCAGCAGTCCTCGGGGAGCTCCGAACACTGAAGCTTTCTTT. Residues: CASSPRGAPNTEAFF. The chain recombines TRBV6-2 or TRBV6-3 with TRBJ1-1; no reliable D call. Looked up from germline, CDR1 is MNHEY and CDR2 is SVGEGT. V gave up 5 bases and J gave up 1 base, with 14 bases separating them. The CDR3 runs 15 residues.

This clonotype was seen at least ten times. The gene calls are TRBV7-8 and TRBJ2-3, with TRBD1 identical over 7 bases. Germline CDR1 and CDR2: SGHVS and FQNEAQ. This CDR3 spans 15 amino acids. The V and J ends lost 6 bases and 4 bases, in that order; junction bases with no gene match: 10. The CDR3 nucleotides are TGTGCCAGCAGGCTCGGGACAGTGCGGGCAGATACGCAGTATTTT. Translation gives CASRLGTVRADTQYF.

The chain recombines TRBV2 with TRBJ2-2, with 9 bases fitting TRBD2. This CDR3 is built from 16 residues. Trimming removed 6 bases from V and 1 base from J; junction bases left unmatched: 6. The germline V gene has CDR1 SNHLY and CDR2 FYNNEI. Here the CDR3 reads CASRYELAGNTGELFF. As DNA, the CDR3 is TGTGCCAGCAGATATGAACTAGCGGGGAACACCGGGGAGCTGTTTTTT.

This clonotype was detected only a few times. The V gene is TRBV3-1, the J gene TRBJ1-1; D remains unclear. Germline CDR1 reads LGHDT; CDR2 reads YNNKEL (reference sequence). There are 14 residues in the CDR3. Trimming removed 3 bases from V and 4 bases from J, with 12 bases in between. The CDR3 nucleotides are TGTGCCAGCAGCCAGAGTGCGACTGTCACTGAAGCTTTCTTT. Translation: CASSQSATVTEAFF.

This chain connects TRBV5-4 to TRBJ2-1, with 15 positions matching TRBD2. The CDR3 is 16 residues long. Germline V gives CDR1 SGHNT, CDR2 YYREEE (reference sequence). V gave up 0 bases and J gave up 8 bases; unmatched junction bases: 3. CDR3 nucleotide sequence: TGTGCCAGCAGCTTGGCCGGGACTAGCGGGGGGCATGAGCAGTTCTTC. Protein sequence: CASSLAGTSGGHEQFF. Using reference TRBV5-4 and TRBJ2-1 for the parts outside the CDR3, the full variable domain is ETGVTQSPTHLIKTRGQQVTLRCSSQSGHNTVSWYQQALGQGPQFIFQYYREEENGRGNFPPRFSGLQFPNYSSELNVNALELDDSALYLCASSLAGTSGGHEQFFGPGTRLTVL.

The rearrangement links TRBV5-5 to TRBJ2-1, with a possible D match to TRBD1 (6 bases). V gave up 3 bases and J gave up 5 bases, with 15 bases separating them. Germline V gives CDR1 SGHKS, CDR2 YYEKEE (reference sequence). This CDR3 has 15 amino acids. CDR3: CASSSVRGPHNEQFF. The DNA of the CDR3 is TGTGCCAGCAGCTCGGTCAGGGGACCACACAATGAGCAGTTCTTC.